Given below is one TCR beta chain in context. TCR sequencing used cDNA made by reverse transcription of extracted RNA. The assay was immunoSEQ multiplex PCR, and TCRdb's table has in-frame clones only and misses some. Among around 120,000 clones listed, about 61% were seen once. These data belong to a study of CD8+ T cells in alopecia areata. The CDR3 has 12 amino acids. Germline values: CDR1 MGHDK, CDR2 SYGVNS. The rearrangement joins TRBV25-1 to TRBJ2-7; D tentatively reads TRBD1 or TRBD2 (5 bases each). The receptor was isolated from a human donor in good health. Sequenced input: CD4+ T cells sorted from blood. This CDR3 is CASGTRTYEQYF. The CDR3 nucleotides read TGTGCTTCGGGGACCCGAACCTACGAGCAGTACTTC.